Below are 15 T cell receptor beta chains sequenced from a single sample in a study of tumour-infiltrating T cells in Burkitt lymphoma. TCRdb's table, derived via immunoSEQ multiplex PCR, lists solely in-frame clones and lacks some. The sample contains 43,000 or so clones, around a third of which appear only once. The specimen sequenced was tumor tissue. Receptor source: a human donor with Burkitt lymphoma.

The chain joins TRBV27 to TRBJ2-7; D gene ambiguous. Trimming took off 5 bases at V and 3 bases at J, with 8 bases between the two ends. Per germline, CDR1 MNHEY and CDR2 SMNVEV (reference sequence). The CDR3 contains 12 residues. The CDR3 loop reads CASSEDFYEQYF. The DNA of the CDR3 is TGTGCCAGCAGTGAAGACTTCTACGAGCAGTACTTC.

This clone was seen only once. This rearrangement joins TRBV7-9 to TRBJ1-5; D not resolved. The V end lost 2 bases, the J end lost 1 base, and 6 bases lay between the germline ends. There are 14 residues in the CDR3. Looked up from germline, CDR1 is SEHNR and CDR2 is FQNEAQ (reference sequence). CDR3 protein: CASSLTGSNQPQHF. The CDR3 coding sequence is TGTGCCAGCAGCTTAACGGGCAGCAATCAGCCCCAGCATTTT.

V usage is TRBV2 and J usage is TRBJ2-1, with 9 bases lining up with TRBD2. The V and J ends lost 2 bases and 0 bases, in that order; junction bases with no gene match: 8. Per the germline V gene, CDR1 is SNHLY and CDR2 is FYNNEI. There are 18 residues in the CDR3. The CDR3 DNA sequence: TGTGCCAGCAGTGAAAATCTAGCGGGGTTTAGCTCCTACAATGAGCAGTTCTTC. Amino acid sequence: CASSENLAGFSSYNEQFF.

This clone was seen a handful of times. The rearrangement joins TRBV5-6 to TRBJ1-2, with a possible D match to TRBD1 (5 bases). V lost 4 bases and J 8 bases, leaving 21 bases between the germline ends. In germline, CDR1 is SGHDT, CDR2 YYEEEE. CDR3 size: 15 residues. The CDR3 nucleotides are TGTGCCAGCAGCCAAATGAGTAGCGGGGCAGGAGGCTACACCTTC. Encoded protein: CASSQMSSGAGGYTF.

There are a few counts of this clone. This chain links TRBV20-1 with TRBJ2-5, with D possibly TRBD2 on 5 matching bases. Germline CDR1 is DFQATT and CDR2 is SNEGSKA (reference sequence). Trimming took off 6 bases at V and 8 bases at J, with 10 bases between the two ends. The CDR3 has 10 amino acids. CDR3 sequence: CSASRGTQYF. The CDR3, as DNA: TGCAGTGCCTCCCGGGGTACCCAGTACTTC.

The sample holds a few counts of this clone. The gene calls are TRBV25-1 and TRBJ1-1, with TRBD1 identical over 7 bases. Looked up from germline, CDR1 is MGHDK and CDR2 is SYGVNS. This CDR3 region has 16 residues. Unmatched junction bases numbered 15, after V lost 5 bases and J lost 6 bases. The CDR3: CASSPRDRLEHAEAFF. The CDR3 bases are TGTGCCAGCAGTCCCCGGGACAGACTTGAACATGCTGAAGCTTTCTTT.

This rearrangement joins TRBV6-4 to TRBJ1-2, with D unclear. The V end lost 4 bases, the J end lost 7 bases, and 13 bases lay between the germline ends. Per germline, CDR1 MRHNA and CDR2 SNTAGT. The CDR3 sequence is 13 residues long. CDR3 nucleotides: TGTGCCAGCAGTGCCGTAGGGAGGCTTGGCTACACCTTC. It translates to CASSAVGRLGYTF.

The V and J genes are TRBV7-6 and TRBJ2-1; D is possibly TRBD2 (6 bases). This CDR3 spans 13 amino acids. The V end was cut by 6 bases, the J end by 0 bases, with 6 bases between. From germline, CDR1 is SGHVS and CDR2 FNYEAQ. The CDR3 DNA is TGTGCCAGCAGTAGCGGCTCCTACAATGAGCAGTTCTTC. Amino acid sequence: CASSSGSYNEQFF. Full variable domain (rest looked up from reference TRBV7-6 and TRBJ2-1): GAGVSQSPRYKVTKRGQDVALRCDPISGHVSLYWYRQALGQGPEFLTYFNYEAQQDKSGLPNDRFSAERPEGSISTLTIQRTEQRDSAMYRCASSSGSYNEQFFGPGTRLTVL.

The chain couples TRBV7-2 to TRBJ2-7; TRBD1 aligns across 7 bases. Per the germline V gene, CDR1 is SGHTA and CDR2 is FQGNSA. The CDR3 loop spans 12 amino acids. J gave up 9 bases and V 1 base, and 3 bases lay outside the gene matches. Written as DNA, the CDR3 is TGTGCCAGCAGCTTAGACCGACAGGGGCAGTACTTC. It translates to CASSLDRQGQYF.

The chain joins TRBV7-8 to TRBJ1-6; no clear D gene. The V gene lost 1 base and the J gene lost 7 bases, with 17 bases spanning the gap. Germline values: CDR1 SGHVS, CDR2 FQNEAQ. This CDR3 has 17 residues. This CDR3 is CASSLEWSSTANSPLHF. The CDR3 coding sequence is TGTGCCAGCAGCTTAGAATGGAGTTCCACCGCCAATTCACCCCTCCACTTT.

This rearrangement joins TRBV19 to TRBJ1-2; perhaps TRBD1 as D (5 bases). The CDR3 runs 17 residues. Trimming removed 4 bases from V and 1 base from J, with 19 bases in between. Germline CDR1 reads LNHDA; CDR2 reads SQIVND (reference sequence). CDR3 nucleotides: TGTGCCAGTAGTACGATCGCCCATGGGGCCATTAACTATGGCTACACCTTC. Protein product: CASSTIAHGAINYGYTF.

The chain recombines TRBV7-2 with TRBJ2-7; unclear D gene. CDR3 length: 12 amino acids. Trimming removed 2 bases from V and 6 bases from J, with 8 bases in between. CDR1 and CDR2 from the germline V gene are SGHTA and FQGNSA. DNA for the CDR3: TGTGCCAGCAGCTTATGGGGTTCCGAGCAGTACTTC. Translation: CASSLWGSEQYF.

This clone was observed a few times. The J gene is TRBJ1-2, the V gene TRBV29-1; TRBD1 is a possible D gene (5 bases). Germline V CDR1 and CDR2: SQVTM, ANQGSEA. This CDR3 region has 13 residues. The V and J ends lost 7 bases and 3 bases respectively, with 15 bases between them. The CDR3 region has the DNA TGCAGCGCGGTGGGGGGTTGGGACTATGGCTACACCTTC. This encodes CSAVGGWDYGYTF.

This clone was picked up a small number of times. The rearrangement uses TRBV9 and TRBJ2-3, with unresolved D. The CDR3 covers 14 residues. CDR1 SGDLS and CDR2 YYNGEE come from the germline V gene. The ends were cut back, 4 bases at V and 1 base at J, with 10 bases in the middle. CDR3: CASSPRSGTDTQYF. The CDR3 bases are TGTGCCAGCAGCCCCCGGTCGGGCACAGATACGCAGTATTTT.

This clone was seen a few times. The chain couples TRBV7-3 to TRBJ1-1, with D hard to call. Trimming removed 3 bases from V and 5 bases from J, with 10 bases in between. The CDR3 sequence is 13 residues long. Germline lookup yields CDR1 SGHTA and CDR2 FQGTGA. The CDR3 loop reads CASSLGRRTEAFF. The CDR3 region has the DNA TGTGCCAGCAGCTTGGGCAGGAGAACTGAAGCTTTCTTT.